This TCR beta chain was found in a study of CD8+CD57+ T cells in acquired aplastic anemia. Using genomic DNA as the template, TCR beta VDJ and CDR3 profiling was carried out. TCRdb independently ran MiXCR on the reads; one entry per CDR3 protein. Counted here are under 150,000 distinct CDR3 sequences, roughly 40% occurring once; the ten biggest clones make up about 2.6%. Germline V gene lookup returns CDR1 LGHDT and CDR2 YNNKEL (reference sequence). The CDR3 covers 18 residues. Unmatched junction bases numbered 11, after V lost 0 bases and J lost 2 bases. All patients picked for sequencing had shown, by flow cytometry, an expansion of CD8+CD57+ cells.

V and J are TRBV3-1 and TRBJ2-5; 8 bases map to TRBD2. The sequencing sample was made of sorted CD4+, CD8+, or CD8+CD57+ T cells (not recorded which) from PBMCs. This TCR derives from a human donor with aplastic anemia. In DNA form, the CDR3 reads TGTGCCAGCAGCCAAGAAATCCGACCAGCGGGGGTACAAGAGACCCAGTACTTC. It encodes CASSQEIRPAGVQETQYF.